This record covers a single T cell receptor (beta chain). The data stem from a study of blood T cell repertoires in COVID-19. Turning to the study itself: From T cells, B-cell-depleted T cells, or PBMCs came the material, which was cDNA or gDNA.

Original data processing: Estimation of nucleated cell counts relied on the amplification of reference gene primers. Sequenced by immunoSEQ multiplex PCR; TCRdb stores in-frame clones only, minus some. V and J calls and clone size are as listed in that table; D and trimming were resolved from the DNA. Among fewer than 85,000 clones, over 70% were seen once, and the ten largest hold over 15%. The CDR3 is 14 amino acids. Unmatched junction bases numbered 7, after V lost 9 bases and J lost 2 bases. Germline V gives CDR1 MNHNY, CDR2 SVGAGI (reference sequence). The clonotype comes from an older woman with acute or convalescent COVID-19. The rearrangement uses TRBV6-6 and TRBJ1-5; 7 nucleotides align to TRBD1. The sequencing sample was made of peripheral blood. The CDR3: CASTETGGNQPQHF. The CDR3 DNA is TGTGCCAGTACAGAAACAGGGGGCAATCAGCCCCAGCATTTT.